The rows below give T cell receptor beta chains drawn from one sample of a study of Ad26.COV2.S vaccination and SARS-CoV-2 variants. The table came from immunoSEQ multiplex PCR; TCRdb's copy has only in-frame clones and leaves some out. The table shows about 97,000 clones, with 80% occurring only once. The sample in question was peripheral blood, obtained after recovery from COVID-19. These TCRs come from a human donor who had recovered from COVID-19. Each CDR3 is given with its conserved first and last residue. A D gene is named only where the DNA matches it firmly. Only part of the rows carry a size: once, few, many, or a class if the clone is expanded.

D	J	V	size	DNA	CDR3
NA	TRBJ1-1	TRBV6-5	NA	TGTGCCAGCAGTTACGACCTGAACACTGAAGCTTTCTTT	CASSYDLNTEAFF
NA	TRBJ1-5	TRBV4-1	NA	TGCGCCAGCAGCCAGGCAGTCGGGCCCCAGCATTTT	CASSQAVGPQHF
NA	TRBJ1-1	TRBV6-2/TRBV6-3	few	TGTGCCAGCAGTTACGCCAGGGATCAAGGCGCTGAAGCTTTCTTT	CASSYARDQGAEAFF
NA	TRBJ2-7	TRBV20-1	few	TGCAGTGCTAGAACCCGGGGGGAGCAGTACTTC	CSARTRGEQYF
TRBD1	TRBJ1-1	TRBV12-5	NA	TGTGCTAGTGGTTTGGGAGGGACAGGGGACACTGAAGCTTTCTTT	CASGLGGTGDTEAFF
NA	TRBJ2-5	TRBV29-1	NA	TGCAGCGTTGTACCCAGGACGGAGACCCAGTACTTC	CSVVPRTETQYF
TRBD1	TRBJ1-1	TRBV19	once	TGTGCCAGTAGGTCTGCAAGACAGGGCGGGCTGAACACTGAAGCTTTCTTT	CASRSARQGGLNTEAFF
NA	TRBJ1-2	TRBV27	NA	TGTGCCAGCAGTCTACAGGGTTCTAACTATGGCTACACCTTC	CASSLQGSNYGYTF
TRBD2	TRBJ2-2	TRBV7-3	NA	TGTGCCAGCAGCCGCGGGCGAAGCGGGGGGTCCGGGGAGCTGTTTTTT	CASSRGRSGGSGELFF
NA	TRBJ1-2	TRBV4-2	NA	TGTGCCAGCAGCCAAGATCGCGGACGTACAAACTATGGCTACACCTTC	CASSQDRGRTNYGYTF
NA	TRBJ1-2	TRBV30	once	TGTGCCTGGGGAAGGGTGTTGGGCTACACCTTC	CAWGRVLGYTF
NA	TRBJ1-3	TRBV5-1	few	TGCGCCAGCAGCTTAGGGTCGGGGGAATGGGGAAACACCATATATTTT	CASSLGSGEWGNTIYF
TRBD2	TRBJ2-2	TRBV2	NA	TGTGCCAGCAGTGTACAGCGGGACTCTGGGGAGCTGTTTTTT	CASSVQRDSGELFF
NA	TRBJ2-3	TRBV4-3	NA	TGCGCCAGCAGCCTAGCGTCCCCAGATACGCAGTATTTT	CASSLASPDTQYF
NA	TRBJ1-5	TRBV7-6	NA	TGTGCCACGGCGAGTGGCAATCAGCCCCAGCATTTT	CATASGNQPQHF
NA	TRBJ2-5	TRBV18	NA	TGTGCCAGCTCACCGAGCACAGGACTCCAAGAGACCCAGTACTTC	CASSPSTGLQETQYF
NA	TRBJ2-7	TRBV5-4	NA	TGTGCCAGCAGTCCACAGGGACCCTCTACCTACGAGCAGTACTTC	CASSPQGPSTYEQYF
TRBD1	TRBJ1-3	TRBV6-4	NA	TGTGCCAGCAGTCTCAAGGGGGGACAGGCCAAACTCTCTGGAAACACCATATATTTT	CASSLKGGQAKLSGNTIYF
NA	TRBJ1-3	TRBV1	NA	TGCACCAGCAGCCAAGAATCAGGGGAAGGAAACACCATATATTTT	CTSSQESGEGNTIYF
NA	TRBJ2-3	TRBV4-2	NA	TGTGCCAGCAGCCAAGATAGGGGGGGCTTGACAGATACGCAGTATTTT	CASSQDRGGLTDTQYF
NA	TRBJ1-5	TRBV4-2	few	TGTGCCAGCAGCCAAAACTTAAATCAGCCCCAGCATTTT	CASSQNLNQPQHF
NA	TRBJ2-3	TRBV2	NA	TGTGCCAGTGACACTTTTAGGCGGGGTTCAGATACGCAGTATTTT	CASDTFRRGSDTQYF